These 20 T cell receptor beta chains came from one sample sequenced in a study of tumor-infiltrating lymphocytes in localized non-small cell lung cancer. Libraries were prepared by immunoSEQ multiplex PCR; TCRdb keeps only in-frame clonotypes and omits some of them. The sample has tens of thousands of clones, about 80% seen once; the top ten hold 3.4%. The sample was lung tumor tissue. These receptors were obtained from a human donor with non-small cell lung cancer.

The rearrangement uses TRBV5-1 and TRBJ1-4; D perhaps matches TRBD1 (6 bases). The ends were cut back, 4 bases at V and 4 bases at J, with 17 bases in the middle. The CDR3 has 16 amino acids. The V gene's germline CDR1 is SGHRS and CDR2 YFSETQ. Here the CDR3 DNA reads TGCGCCAGCAGCGGGATGGCAGGGGCCGGTAATGAAAAACTGTTTTTT. It encodes CASSGMAGAGNEKLFF.

The V call is TRBV5-1, the J call TRBJ2-3; D remains unclear. The CDR3 runs to 15 residues. Trimming removed 0 bases from V and 4 bases from J, with 12 bases in between. Germline CDR1 is SGHRS and CDR2 is YFSETQ. The chain's CDR3 is CASSLGRVEADTQYF. In DNA, the CDR3 is TGCGCCAGCAGCTTGGGTAGGGTAGAGGCAGATACGCAGTATTTT.

The gene calls are TRBV28 and TRBJ2-1; 7 nucleotides match TRBD2. With 4 bases clipped from V and 6 bases from J, the junction kept 3 bases outside the gene matches. The germline CDR1 and CDR2 sequences are MDHEN and SYDVKM. This CDR3 is 13 amino acids long. The chain's CDR3 is CASSSWTSNEQFF. The CDR3 DNA reads as TGTGCCAGCAGTTCCTGGACTAGCAATGAGCAGTTCTTC.

The rearrangement links TRBV6-5 to TRBJ1-5; 8 bases map to TRBD1. CDR1 and CDR2 (germline): MNHEY, SVGAGI. Losses at the gene ends were 6 bases for V and 7 bases for J; bases not matched to a gene: 8. The CDR3 contains 14 residues. The CDR3, as DNA: TGTGCCAGCAGCCCAGGGGGCCAGAGACAGCCCCAGCATTTT. Its protein product is CASSPGGQRQPQHF.

In this sample, this clone is medium-sized (0.01 to 0.1%). The chain couples TRBV7-7 to TRBJ1-5; 9 bases are a match to TRBD1. This CDR3 has 16 amino acids. Germline CDR1 is SSHAT and CDR2 is FNYEAQ (reference sequence). Unmatched junction bases numbered 3, after V lost 1 base and J lost 2 bases. The CDR3 DNA follows: TGTGCCAGCAGCTTAGTACAGGGGGCTGGCAATCAGCCCCAGCATTTT. It is translated as CASSLVQGAGNQPQHF.

This clone was recorded a few times. This chain connects TRBV5-1 to TRBJ2-3; D is undetermined. CDR3 length: 12 residues. V shed 4 bases and J shed 2 bases, with 5 bases lying between them. Germline CDR1 reads SGHRS; CDR2 reads YFSETQ. The CDR3 DNA reads TGCGCCAGCAGCGAACCCACAGATACGCAGTATTTT. Translation gives CASSEPTDTQYF.

The genes are TRBV7-9 and TRBJ2-2, with a tentative D call TRBD1 (6 bases). CDR1 and CDR2 (germline): SEHNR, FQNEAQ (reference sequence). Trimming pared 10 bases from V and 0 bases from J, leaving 12 bases between. This CDR3 region has 14 residues. DNA of the CDR3: TGTGCCATCAGGACAGACGCGAACACCGGGGAGCTGTTTTTT. Translation gives CAIRTDANTGELFF. Together with reference TRBV7-9 and TRBJ2-2, the CDR3 gives the full variable domain: DTGVSQNPRHKITKRGQNVTFRCDPISEHNRLYWYRQTLGQGPEFLTYFQNEAQLEKSRLLSDRFSAERPKGSFSTLEIQRTEQGDSAMYLCAIRTDANTGELFFGEGSRLTVL.

The V gene is TRBV7-2, the J gene TRBJ2-1; 7 bases fit TRBD2. The ends lost 0 bases at V and 3 bases at J; junction bases unmatched: 2. Germline CDR1 is SGHTA and CDR2 is FQGNSA. The CDR3 extends over 15 amino acids. CDR3 amino acids: CASSLAGGDYNEQFF. CDR3 coding DNA: TGTGCCAGCAGCTTAGCGGGAGGGGACTACAATGAGCAGTTCTTC. Filled out from reference TRBV7-2 and TRBJ2-1, the complete variable domain reads GAGVSQSPSNKVTEKGKDVELRCDPISGHTALYWYRQSLGQGLEFLIYFQGNSAPDKSGLPSDRFSAERTGGSVSTLTIQRTQQEDSAVYLCASSLAGGDYNEQFFGPGTRLTVL.

The V call is TRBV6-5, the J call TRBJ1-2; 8 nucleotides match TRBD1. The V segment lost 10 bases and the J segment 7 bases; nucleotides outside the gene matches: 11. The CDR3 consists of 13 residues. Per the germline V gene, CDR1 is MNHEY and CDR2 is SVGAGI. This CDR3 reads CATHQGAGFGYTF. DNA of the CDR3: TGTGCCACCCACCAGGGGGCTGGTTTTGGCTACACCTTC.

J is TRBJ1-3 and V is TRBV7-8; tentative D call: TRBD1 (6 bases). CDR3 length: 14 amino acids. V lost 1 base, J lost 2 bases, and 6 bases lay in between. Looked up from germline, CDR1 is SGHVS and CDR2 is FQNEAQ. This chain's CDR3 is CASSLGGPGNTIYF. CDR3 sequence (DNA): TGTGCCAGCAGCTTAGGGGGGCCTGGAAACACCATATATTTT.

The J gene is TRBJ1-4, the V gene TRBV11-2, with a weak D call TRBD1 (5 bases). Trimming left V 0 bases short and J 5 bases short, with 10 bases between. Germline V gene lookup returns CDR1 SGHAT and CDR2 FQNNGV. This CDR3 region has 15 residues. The CDR3, as DNA: TGTGCCAGCAGCTTAGACAGGGTCCCAAATGAAAAACTGTTTTTT. Translation gives CASSLDRVPNEKLFF.

V gene TRBV7-9 combines with J gene TRBJ1-1; no reliable D call. The CDR3 extends over 15 amino acids. V lost 7 bases and J lost 3, with 18 bases in between. Germline-derived CDR1 and CDR2 are SEHNR and FQNEAQ (reference sequence). CDR3 loop: CASTPLRAGDTEAFF. The CDR3 DNA is TGTGCCAGCACCCCCCTCCGGGCAGGCGACACTGAAGCTTTCTTT. Combining the CDR3 with reference TRBV7-9 and TRBJ1-1 gives the whole variable domain DTGVSQNPRHKITKRGQNVTFRCDPISEHNRLYWYRQTLGQGPEFLTYFQNEAQLEKSRLLSDRFSAERPKGSFSTLEIQRTEQGDSAMYLCASTPLRAGDTEAFFGQGTRLTVV.

This clone occurred once. The V and J genes are TRBV6-1 and TRBJ2-7; D is ambiguous. With 0 bases removed from V and 6 bases from J, the gap between germline ends came to 6 bases. This CDR3 comprises 12 residues. Germline V gene lookup returns CDR1 MNHNS and CDR2 SASEGT. CDR3 loop: CASSEAPLEQYF. CDR3 nucleotide sequence: TGTGCCAGCAGTGAAGCGCCCCTCGAGCAGTACTTC.

The J gene is TRBJ2-2, the V gene TRBV9; D call uncertain. Germline V gene sequence: CDR1 SGDLS, CDR2 YYNGEE. V gave up 4 bases and J gave up 1 base, with 8 bases separating them. The CDR3 spans 14 residues. CDR3 residues: CASSFTGNTGELFF. CDR3 in DNA: TGTGCCAGCAGCTTCACCGGGAACACCGGGGAGCTGTTTTTT.

V is TRBV7-9 and J is TRBJ2-7; D is uncertain. The germline V gene has CDR1 SEHNR and CDR2 FQNEAQ (reference sequence). Trimming removed 5 bases from V and 7 bases from J, with 12 bases in between. The CDR3 length is 12 residues. This chain's CDR3 is CASSVRLGEQYF. The CDR3 DNA reads as TGTGCCAGCAGCGTCCGCCTCGGGGAGCAGTACTTC.

By frequency in the sample, this clone is medium-sized. The chain employs TRBV25-1 and TRBJ1-5, with TRBD1 identical over 8 bases. This CDR3 region has 14 residues. V gave up 4 bases and J gave up 7 bases; unmatched junction bases: 6. Germline CDR1 and CDR2: MGHDK and SYGVNS. The CDR3 loop is CASSGTGGSQPQHF. DNA of the CDR3: TGTGCCAGCAGTGGTACAGGGGGAAGCCAGCCCCAGCATTTT.

This clone has only one observation. The chain is built from TRBV5-4 and TRBJ2-3; the match to TRBD2 covers 14 bases. Per the germline V gene, CDR1 is SGHNT and CDR2 is YYREEE (reference sequence). With 4 bases clipped from V and 9 bases from J, the junction kept 7 bases outside the gene matches. The CDR3 has 15 amino acids. The CDR3 loop is CASSGGTSGSGTQYF. The CDR3 DNA follows: TGTGCCAGCAGCGGGGGGACTAGCGGGAGTGGGACGCAGTATTTT.

This chain links TRBV18 with TRBJ2-3; D uncertain. The V end was cut by 1 base, the J end by 0 bases, with 2 bases between. The germline V gene has CDR1 KGHSH and CDR2 LQKENI. The CDR3 consists of 13 residues. This CDR3 is CASSPQSTDTQYF. The CDR3, as DNA: TGTGCCAGCTCACCACAAAGCACAGATACGCAGTATTTT.

The chain is built from TRBV7-9 and TRBJ1-1, with no clear D. The germline gives CDR1 SEHNR, CDR2 FQNEAQ (reference sequence). CDR3 length equals 12 residues. Trimming removed 5 bases at V and 1 base at J, with 5 bases between. The CDR3 DNA is TGTGCCAGCAGCGTCCAGAACACTGAAGCTTTCTTT. Protein: CASSVQNTEAFF.

The rearrangement joins TRBV7-2 to TRBJ1-4; D is uncertain. The CDR3 length is 15 residues. Per germline, CDR1 SGHTA and CDR2 FQGNSA. The V gene lost 1 base and the J gene lost 0 bases, with 6 bases spanning the gap. In nucleotides, the CDR3 is TGTGCCAGCAGCTTAGAAAGTGCAACTAATGAAAAACTGTTTTTT. This codes for CASSLESATNEKLFF.